These T cell receptor beta chains were read from a single sample in a study of blood T cell repertoires in COVID-19. Repertoires were generated with immunoSEQ multiplex PCR, while TCRdb's copy carries only in-frame clones and drops some. This table has about 61,000 clones, 91% appearing once. The sequenced sample was peripheral blood. These receptors were collected from a human donor in a cohort sampled during active COVID-19. CDR3s include the opening cysteine and the closing phenylalanine or tryptophan.

v_gene: TRBV11-3; j_gene: TRBJ2-3; CDR3aa: CASSPGADTQYF
v_gene: TRBV29-1; j_gene: TRBJ2-3; CDR3aa: CSVEDPQDSHTQYF
v_gene: TRBV11-3; j_gene: TRBJ2-5; CDR3aa: CASSLNGQGTETQYF
v_gene: TRBV29-1; j_gene: TRBJ2-3; CDR3aa: CSVQGGDTQYF
v_gene: TRBV5-4; j_gene: TRBJ2-3; CDR3aa: CASSLFQGAIGTDTQYF
v_gene: TRBV5-4; j_gene: TRBJ2-3; CDR3aa: CASSSQREATNTQYF
v_gene: TRBV10-2; j_gene: TRBJ2-1; CDR3aa: CASSDERGGVYNEQFF
v_gene: TRBV6-5; j_gene: TRBJ1-1; CDR3aa: CASSDGGLVTEAFF
v_gene: TRBV27; j_gene: TRBJ1-2; CDR3aa: CASTPTGRRNGYTF
v_gene: TRBV5-1; j_gene: TRBJ2-1; CDR3aa: CASSLASGRSSYNEQFF
v_gene: TRBV7-2; j_gene: TRBJ1-5; CDR3aa: CASSLAPTNQPQHF
v_gene: TRBV27; j_gene: TRBJ2-7; CDR3aa: CASSFRSPYEQYF
v_gene: TRBV7-3; j_gene: TRBJ2-3; CDR3aa: CASSVFTGSTDTQYF
v_gene: TRBV9; j_gene: TRBJ1-3; CDR3aa: CASSVAPRAGSGNTIYF
v_gene: TRBV28; j_gene: TRBJ2-1; CDR3aa: CASSSYGGASGSLGEQFF
v_gene: TRBV5-6; j_gene: TRBJ1-6; CDR3aa: CASSSSRAVISPLHF
v_gene: TRBV6-1; j_gene: TRBJ1-6; CDR3aa: CASSARDSSFPYPSPLHF
v_gene: TRBV4-3; j_gene: TRBJ1-2; CDR3aa: CASSLTTGGQGEVYGYTF
v_gene: TRBV9; j_gene: TRBJ1-3; CDR3aa: CASSANTGIGSDTIYF
v_gene: TRBV5-1; j_gene: TRBJ1-1; CDR3aa: CASSPWTGVNTEAFF
v_gene: TRBV28; j_gene: TRBJ2-7; CDR3aa: CASSPGHESYEQYF
v_gene: TRBV11-1; j_gene: TRBJ2-5; CDR3aa: CASSWAGGPGTQYF
v_gene: TRBV27; j_gene: TRBJ2-4; CDR3aa: CATSPRWGGEFKNIQYF
v_gene: TRBV29-1; j_gene: TRBJ2-1; CDR3aa: CSVEAGGSYNEQFF
v_gene: TRBV18; j_gene: TRBJ2-7; CDR3aa: CASSRTTDSYEQYF
v_gene: TRBV28; j_gene: TRBJ2-7; CDR3aa: CASSRLYEQYF
v_gene: TRBV13; j_gene: TRBJ2-7; CDR3aa: CASSARTSVPQYF
v_gene: TRBV27; j_gene: TRBJ1-2; CDR3aa: CASSGTGGAYGYTF
v_gene: TRBV7-9; j_gene: TRBJ2-7; CDR3aa: CASSSPTGLGIYEQYF
v_gene: TRBV29-1; j_gene: TRBJ1-1; CDR3aa: CSVEGNGGTEAFF
v_gene: TRBV27; j_gene: TRBJ2-1; CDR3aa: CATRVEAGGLYEQFF
v_gene: TRBV9; j_gene: TRBJ2-6; CDR3aa: CASSEGQVLSGANVLTF
v_gene: TRBV28; j_gene: TRBJ2-2; CDR3aa: CASSNVGHRILGELFF
v_gene: TRBV30; j_gene: TRBJ1-4; CDR3aa: CAWSRDRVQKLFF
v_gene: TRBV6-2/TRBV6-3; j_gene: TRBJ2-1; CDR3aa: CASSKLADLWYSYNEQFF
v_gene: TRBV10-2; j_gene: TRBJ2-3; CDR3aa: CASGEADTQYF
v_gene: TRBV28; j_gene: TRBJ1-2; CDR3aa: CASRPRPGTEEGYTF
v_gene: TRBV7-3; j_gene: TRBJ2-7; CDR3aa: CASSLNTGGRPYEQYF
v_gene: TRBV2; j_gene: TRBJ2-3; CDR3aa: CASSDSSGRGDTQYF
v_gene: TRBV5-4; j_gene: TRBJ2-7; CDR3aa: CASSLASQGYEQYF
v_gene: TRBV5-1; j_gene: TRBJ2-5; CDR3aa: CASSLGGTGEETQYF
v_gene: TRBV19; j_gene: TRBJ2-5; CDR3aa: CASRWAHRYQETQYF
v_gene: TRBV27; j_gene: TRBJ1-5; CDR3aa: CASSLRRGQPQHF
v_gene: TRBV3-1/TRBV3-2; j_gene: TRBJ2-1; CDR3aa: CASSPWAGGSEQFF
v_gene: TRBV18; j_gene: TRBJ1-1; CDR3aa: CASSPRGDMNTEAFF
v_gene: TRBV12-3/TRBV12-4; j_gene: TRBJ2-2; CDR3aa: CASSLRTAGELFF
v_gene: TRBV18; j_gene: TRBJ2-1; CDR3aa: CASSPGASGPYNEQFF
v_gene: TRBV5-4; j_gene: TRBJ1-3; CDR3aa: CASSQDRSSGNTIYF
v_gene: TRBV7-3; j_gene: TRBJ2-5; CDR3aa: CASSSLTTGQETQYF
v_gene: TRBV13; j_gene: TRBJ1-6; CDR3aa: CASRTGTGQQRGPLHF
v_gene: TRBV28; j_gene: TRBJ2-7; CDR3aa: CASSSVPGQGPSYEQYF
v_gene: TRBV6-5; j_gene: TRBJ2-1; CDR3aa: CASSFTGNIQVGEQFF
v_gene: TRBV28; j_gene: TRBJ1-2; CDR3aa: CASSRGQGYYGYTF
v_gene: TRBV6-2/TRBV6-3; j_gene: TRBJ2-3; CDR3aa: CASSYGTTDTDTQYF
v_gene: TRBV11-2; j_gene: TRBJ2-7; CDR3aa: CASSLASHEQYF